The 20 T cell receptor beta chains given below trace back to one sample, sequenced in a study of neurological immune-mediated disorders. TCRdb fed the 5' RACE reads into MiXCR, producing one record per CDR3 protein. The sample yields fewer than 50,000 distinct CDR3 sequences, roughly 2.5% seen once. Material for sequencing was PBMCs. The receptors derive from a man aged 30 to 39 with multiple sclerosis.

The sample holds many counts of this clonotype. The genes are TRBV20-1 and TRBJ2-2; 7 bases map to TRBD1. The CDR3 is made up of 17 amino acids. J was trimmed by 5 bases and V by 1 base; bases with no gene match: 13. CDR1 DFQATT and CDR2 SNEGSKA come from the germline V gene (reference sequence). The CDR3 DNA reads as TGCAGTGCTAGAGGAGAGCCACCAGACAGGGTGACCGGGGAGCTGTTTTTT. This translates into CSARGEPPDRVTGELFF.

At least ten counts were recorded for this clonotype. The chain links TRBV20-1 to TRBJ2-2; D is undetermined. There are 14 residues in the CDR3. Trimming removed 4 bases from V and 3 bases from J, with 12 bases in between. CDR1 and CDR2 (germline): DFQATT, SNEGSKA (reference sequence). As DNA, the CDR3 is TGCAGTGCTAAGGGCCAAGGTGACACCGGGGAGCTGTTTTTT. Encoded protein: CSAKGQGDTGELFF.

This clonotype appeared many times. The V and J genes are TRBV29-1 and TRBJ1-1, with 8 bases identical to TRBD1. This CDR3 has 14 residues. Germline V gives CDR1 SQVTM, CDR2 ANQGSEA. Unmatched junction bases numbered 11, after V lost 6 bases and J lost 5 bases. The CDR3 nucleotides are TGCAGCGTCGCCGGACAGGGTGAGCGGACTGAAGCTTTCTTT. Protein product: CSVAGQGERTEAFF.

This clonotype was seen ten or more times. The chain is built from TRBV7-6 and TRBJ1-1; no clear D gene. Germline CDR1 and CDR2: SGHVS and FNYEAQ. V was cut by 1 base and J by 3 bases, with 12 bases left in between. The CDR3 has 15 amino acids. CDR3 nucleotides: TGTGCCAGCAGCTTAGAGAGTCGTCAATACACTGAAGCTTTCTTT. Its protein is CASSLESRQYTEAFF.

In its sample, this clonotype was seen many times. The genes are TRBV20-1 and TRBJ2-2; 7 positions agree with TRBD1. Germline V gene data show CDR1 as DFQATT and CDR2 as SNEGSKA (reference sequence). V lost 2 bases, J lost 4 bases, and 4 bases stayed unmatched. This CDR3 is built from 14 residues. The CDR3 protein is CSARKGAVTGELFF. CDR3 nucleotide sequence: TGCAGTGCTAGAAAGGGGGCAGTCACCGGGGAGCTGTTTTTT.

This clonotype was recorded many times. The chain employs TRBV6-5 and TRBJ1-1, with D tentatively TRBD1 (6 bases). Per the germline V gene, CDR1 is MNHEY and CDR2 is SVGAGI. CDR3 length: 14 amino acids. V lost 1 base and J lost 6, with 12 bases in between. CDR3 in amino acids: CASSYFREGAEAFF. The CDR3 DNA follows: TGTGCCAGCAGTTACTTCAGGGAGGGGGCTGAAGCTTTCTTT.

This clonotype was picked up many times. The gene calls are TRBV5-1 and TRBJ1-6; tentative D call: TRBD1 (6 bases). In germline, CDR1 is SGHRS, CDR2 YFSETQ. CDR3 length equals 15 residues. Deletions cut 4 bases from V and 2 bases from J, with 10 bases between. CDR3 amino acids: CASSTGTPYNSPLHF. The CDR3 bases are TGCGCCAGCAGCACCGGGACACCCTATAATTCACCCCTCCACTTT. The full variable domain, in which reference TRBV5-1 and TRBJ1-6 provide the parts outside the CDR3, is KAGVTQTPRYLIKTRGQQVTLSCSPISGHRSVSWYQQTPGQGLQFLFEYFSETQRNKGNFPGRFSGRQFSNSRSEMNVSTLELGDSALYLCASSTGTPYNSPLHFGNGTRLTVT.

Remarks on this clonotype: This may be a read error, as it is one base from a much larger clone. This sequence joins TRBV20-1 and TRBJ1-5; 7 nucleotides match TRBD1. Germline loops: CDR1 DFQATT, CDR2 SNEGSKA (reference sequence). The length of the CDR3 is 15 residues. The CDR3 nucleotides read TGCAGTGCTCCAACCAGACAGGGAGTCGGTCAGCACCAGCATTTT. It specifies CSAPTRQGVGQHQHF.

This clonotype was detected only a few times. This chain joins TRBV7-9 and TRBJ1-3; no clear D. V lost 8 bases and J 0 bases, leaving 23 bases between the germline ends. Germline V gives CDR1 SEHNR, CDR2 FQNEAQ (reference sequence). The CDR3 covers 18 residues. This chain's CDR3 is CASDISWAGSSSGNTIYF. The CDR3 DNA sequence: TGTGCCAGCGACATTTCGTGGGCAGGCTCCAGCTCTGGAAACACCATATATTTT.

This clonotype has ten or more counts. The CDR3 is CASGRPFAGEQYF. The DNA of the CDR3 is TGTGCCAGTGGGCGGCCCTTTGCCGGCGAGCAGTACTTC. The chain joins TRBV19 to TRBJ2-7, with D uncertain. Germline CDR1 and CDR2: LNHDA and SQIVND (reference sequence). The CDR3 runs 13 residues. V shed 8 bases and J shed 6 bases, with 17 bases lying between them.

This clonotype was detected ten times or more. The J gene is TRBJ1-5, the V gene TRBV20-1; a weak D match, TRBD1 (5 bases). CDR3 length: 14 residues. Germline loops: CDR1 DFQATT, CDR2 SNEGSKA (reference sequence). Trimming left V 0 bases short and J 2 bases short, with 8 bases between. The CDR3, as DNA: TGCAGTGCTAGAGATTTGGGGGGCAATCAGCCCCAGCATTTT. Its translation: CSARDLGGNQPQHF.

This clonotype was detected ten times or more. The J gene is TRBJ2-7, the V gene TRBV4-3, with D possibly matching TRBD1 (5 bases). Germline V gene sequence: CDR1 LGHNA, CDR2 YSLEER. This CDR3 region has 14 residues. V was pared by 0 bases and J by 2 bases, with 8 bases between. CDR3 amino acids: CASSQDRGTYEQYF. DNA of the CDR3: TGCGCCAGCAGCCAAGATAGGGGAACCTACGAGCAGTACTTC.

Many counts were recorded for this clonotype. This chain connects TRBV12-3 or TRBV12-4 to TRBJ2-5; D possibly matches TRBD1 or TRBD2 (5 bases each). There are 16 residues in the CDR3. V shed 4 bases and J shed 5 bases, with 20 bases lying between them. The CDR3 spells CASSSQRDPGGETQYF. In DNA form, the CDR3 reads TGTGCCAGCAGTTCCCAAAGGGACCCCGGCGGGGAGACCCAGTACTTC.

This chain links TRBV20-1 with TRBJ2-1; 9 positions agree with TRBD2. The trim removed 7 bases at V and 9 bases at J, leaving 16 bases unmatched. The CDR3 runs 15 residues. Per the germline V gene, CDR1 is DFQATT and CDR2 is SNEGSKA (reference sequence). Here the CDR3 DNA reads TGCAGTGTTCCGCCGATTGGCGGGAGGGGTGTTGAGCAGTTCTTC. Its translation is CSVPPIGGRGVEQFF.

There are many counts of this clonotype. The chain uses TRBV20-1 and TRBJ1-1; a weak D match, TRBD1 (6 bases). Trimming pared 5 bases from V and 4 bases from J, leaving 23 bases between. The CDR3 length is 16 residues. Germline V gives CDR1 DFQATT, CDR2 SNEGSKA (reference sequence). The CDR3 region is CSAPLGQGRSGTEAFF. DNA of the CDR3: TGCAGTGCTCCACTTGGGCAGGGGCGTAGTGGCACTGAAGCTTTCTTT.

At least ten counts were recorded for this clonotype. The V gene is TRBV7-3, the J gene TRBJ1-1; D is perhaps TRBD1 (5 bases). V dropped 2 bases and J dropped 6 bases, with 16 bases sitting between them. The CDR3 has 15 amino acids. Germline loops: CDR1 SGHTA, CDR2 FQGTGA. As DNA, the CDR3 is TGTGCCAGCAGCTTATCTGGGGGGTATCAAGCTGAAGCTTTCTTT. Protein sequence: CASSLSGGYQAEAFF. The variable domain in full, completed from reference TRBV7-3 and TRBJ1-1, reads GAGVSQTPSNKVTEKGKYVELRCDPISGHTALYWYRQSLGQGPEFLIYFQGTGAADDSGLPNDRFFAVRPEGSVSTLKIQRTERGDSAVYLCASSLSGGYQAEAFFGQGTRLTVV.

This clonotype appeared many times. Because the CDR3's place on the DNA is in doubt, the DNA is left out and the CDR3 is given as listed by TCRdb. The CDR3 reads CASSLSILAAGTDTQYF. V gene TRBV11-2 combines with J gene TRBJ2-3. Germline CDR1 and CDR2: SGHAT and FQNNGV. The CDR3 comprises 17 residues, both ends counted.

The table lists this clonotype with many counts. The V call is TRBV3-1, the J call TRBJ2-1; D possibly corresponds to TRBD2 (7 bases). V lost 0 bases to trimming and J lost 3 bases, with 9 bases between them. This CDR3 spans 15 amino acids. Germline V CDR1 and CDR2: LGHDT, YNNKEL (reference sequence). In DNA, the CDR3 is TGTGCCAGCAGCCAAGAGCGGGGGCACTACAATGAGCAGTTCTTC. It codes for CASSQERGHYNEQFF.

Many counts were recorded for this clonotype. This chain links TRBV19 with TRBJ1-1; the D is unclear. The V gene lost 3 bases and the J gene lost 3 bases, with 11 bases spanning the gap. The germline V gene encodes CDR1 LNHDA and CDR2 SQIVND (reference sequence). CDR3 size: 14 residues. The CDR3 region has the DNA TGTGCCAGTAGTATGCATGGAGGCCACACTGAAGCTTTCTTT. This encodes CASSMHGGHTEAFF.

In this sample, this clonotype turned up many times. The chain couples TRBV20-1 to TRBJ2-7; 11 bases line up with TRBD2. The CDR3 loop spans 17 amino acids. Losses at the gene ends were 5 bases for V and 0 bases for J; bases not matched to a gene: 12. The V gene's germline CDR1 is DFQATT and CDR2 SNEGSKA (reference sequence). The CDR3 is CSADEGTSGYSSYEQYF. The CDR3 DNA sequence: TGCAGTGCTGATGAAGGGACTAGCGGATATTCCTCCTACGAGCAGTACTTC.